This entry lists 3 T cell receptor beta chains sequenced from one sample in a study of CD8 T cells in ankylosing spondylitis. TCRdb recomputed calls from the 5' RACE reads with MiXCR, one row per CDR3 protein. Of under 250,000 distinct CDR3 sequences in the sample, around 25% are singletons; the top ten hold under 7%. The sequenced sample was blood, either unsorted or a sorted T cell fraction (not recorded which). The receptors were sampled from a male donor with ankylosing spondylitis or in good health (not recorded which).

Ten or more counts support this clonotype. The chain carries TRBV11-2 and TRBJ2-5; D unclear. The CDR3 is made up of 13 amino acids. V lost 2 bases to trimming and J lost 7 bases, with 11 bases between them. CDR1 is SGHAT, CDR2 FQNNGV, per germline. The CDR3 is CASSLTDVGTQYF. In DNA form, the CDR3 reads TGTGCCAGCAGCTTAACGGATGTGGGGACCCAGTACTTC. The complete variable domain, with remaining parts taken from reference TRBV11-2 and TRBJ2-5, reads EAGVAQSPRYKIIEKRQSVAFWCNPISGHATLYWYQQILGQGPKLLIQFQNNGVVDDSQLPKDRFSAERLKGVDSTLKIQPAKLEDSAVYLCASSLTDVGTQYFGPGTRLLVL.

The chain joins TRBV16 to TRBJ1-5; D might be TRBD1 (5 bases). Trimming pared 4 bases from V and 7 bases from J, leaving 14 bases between. The CDR3 has 14 residues. From germline, CDR1 is KGHSY and CDR2 FQNENV. This chain's CDR3 is CASSPRLREQPQHF. CDR3 in DNA: TGTGCCAGCAGCCCCCGTCTCAGGGAGCAGCCCCAGCATTTT. The full variable domain, its missing parts supplied by reference TRBV16 and TRBJ1-5, is GEEVAQTPKHLVRGEGQKAKLYCAPIKGHSYVFWYQQVLKNEFKFLISFQNENVFDETGMPKERFSAKCLPNSPCSLEIQATKLEDSAVYFCASSPRLREQPQHFGDGTRLSIL.

The chain couples TRBV12-3 or TRBV12-4 to TRBJ2-1; TRBD2 matches at 8 bases. J lost 0 bases, V lost 5 bases, and 18 bases had no gene match. CDR3 length: 20 amino acids. CDR3 in amino acids: CASSPDRTSKGPGSYNEQFF. The CDR3 DNA follows: TGTGCCAGCAGTCCTGATCGGACTAGCAAGGGCCCAGGCTCCTACAATGAGCAGTTCTTC.